The 21 T cell receptor beta chains given below trace back to one sample, sequenced in a study of regulatory T cells in long-lasting Graves disease. The time point here: newly diagnosed GD, antithyroid drugs for less than 3 months. The TCR library was prepared using RNA isolated from PBMCs. iRepertoire HTBI primers and Arm-PCR of CDR3 regions built TCR beta libraries. In TCRdb, the multiplex PCR reads were re-called with MiXCR into one record per CDR3 protein. The sample yields some 250,000 distinct CDR3 sequences, approximately 20% seen once. The sample in question was peripheral blood mononuclear cells (PBMCs), obtained at new diagnosis, from a patient treated with antithyroid drugs. These receptors all come from a female donor with Graves disease.

The V gene is TRBV2, the J gene TRBJ2-5; D is possibly TRBD1 (5 bases). Germline lookup yields CDR1 SNHLY and CDR2 FYNNEI. The CDR3 spans 12 residues. Trimming shortened V by 5 bases and J by 2 bases, and 6 bases separated the two germline ends. This CDR3 is CASSRGQETQYF. As DNA, the CDR3 is TGTGCCAGCAGTAGGGGACAAGAGACCCAGTACTTC.

This clonotype has ten or more counts. The V gene is TRBV27, the J gene TRBJ2-1; 8 bases match TRBD2. This CDR3 contains 17 residues. Germline V gene lookup returns CDR1 MNHEY and CDR2 SMNVEV (reference sequence). Trimming at V came to 6 bases and at J to 2 bases, leaving 12 bases not matched to a gene. The CDR3 bases are TGTGCCAGCAGGAGAGCGGGAGCCGTCCCCGCCTACAATGAGCAGTTCTTC. It is translated as CASRRAGAVPAYNEQFF.

This clonotype was counted ten times or more. The chain recombines TRBV6-2 or TRBV6-3 with TRBJ2-1, with D perhaps matching TRBD1 (6 bases). Germline V lookup: CDR1 MNHEY, CDR2 SVGEGT. With 7 bases removed from V and 0 bases from J, the gap between germline ends came to 16 bases. This CDR3 is 16 amino acids long. The CDR3 reads CASNQERGSSYNEQFF. CDR3 nucleotide sequence: TGTGCCAGCAACCAAGAGAGGGGGAGCTCCTACAATGAGCAGTTCTTC.

The chain uses TRBV28 and TRBJ2-2; TRBD2 matches at 8 bases. CDR1 is MDHEN, CDR2 SYDVKM, per germline. CDR3 length: 16 amino acids. With V trimmed by 7 bases and J by 4 bases, 11 bases remained unmatched. DNA of the CDR3: TGTGCCAGCACCATCGGACTAGCAGGGGCCACCGGGGAGCTGTTTTTT. It yields the protein CASTIGLAGATGELFF.

The chain couples TRBV28 to TRBJ2-3; 8 nucleotides match TRBD2. V shed 5 bases and J 2 bases; nucleotides not matched to a gene: 9. CDR3 length equals 16 residues. The germline V gene has CDR1 MDHEN and CDR2 SYDVKM. In DNA, the CDR3 is TGTGCCAGCAGTCCCCTGGCGACTAGCGACACAGATACGCAGTATTTT. Its translation is CASSPLATSDTDTQYF.

On this clonotype: It is likely a read error, because the conserved phenylalanine at the end of the CDR3 is missing. This rearrangement joins TRBV7-9 to TRBJ2-7; possible D gene TRBD2, 5 bases. CDR1 and CDR2 (germline): SEHNR, FQNEAQ (reference sequence). The V end was cut by 7 bases, the J end by 0 bases, with 31 bases between. The CDR3 totals 20 residues. CDR3 in amino acids: CASNLLGLAHAQTFSYEQYL. The CDR3 bases are TGTGCCAGCAACCTCCTTGGACTGGCGCACGCCCAAACCTTCTCCTACGAGCAGTACCTC.

This clonotype was detected ten times or more. This rearrangement joins TRBV20-1 to TRBJ2-1; 8 nucleotides match TRBD2. In germline, CDR1 is DFQATT, CDR2 SNEGSKA (reference sequence). Germline trimming cut 5 bases from V and 9 bases from J; bases unmatched to any gene: 27. This CDR3 is built from 19 residues. The CDR3 bases are TGCAGTGCTCATCCCCGATCAAAGAACAAACCGGGACTAGAATTTGAGCAGTTCTTC. Residues: CSAHPRSKNKPGLEFEQFF.

The chain links TRBV2 to TRBJ2-2; a weak D match, TRBD1 (5 bases). Trimming cost V 1 base and J 0 bases, with 6 bases left between them. The germline CDR1 and CDR2 sequences are SNHLY and FYNNEI. This CDR3 comprises 15 residues. CDR3: CASSEGTTNTGELFF. CDR3 DNA sequence: TGTGCCAGCAGTGAAGGGACAACGAACACCGGGGAGCTGTTTTTT.

This clonotype was seen at least ten times. The chain recombines TRBV20-1 with TRBJ2-1, with TRBD1 identical over 7 bases. The CDR3 spans 15 residues. J gave up 6 bases and V 0 bases, and 8 bases lay outside the gene matches. Germline-derived CDR1 and CDR2 are DFQATT and SNEGSKA (reference sequence). The CDR3 nucleotides read TGCAGTGCTAGAGATCGAACAGGGGCTAGCAATGAGCAGTTCTTC. It yields the protein CSARDRTGASNEQFF.

This clonotype was counted many times. The chain couples TRBV6-5 to TRBJ2-2; 8 nucleotides match TRBD2. Germline V gene sequence: CDR1 MNHEY, CDR2 SVGAGI. Losses at the gene ends were 2 bases for V and 4 bases for J; bases not matched to a gene: 6. The CDR3 has 16 amino acids. As DNA, the CDR3 is TGTGCCAGCAGTTACCCAAGCGGGAGTGGCACCGGGGAGCTGTTTTTT. As protein: CASSYPSGSGTGELFF.

Of note for this clonotype: The junction and the germline gene differ at one end; a read error may be behind it. The chain carries TRBV30 and TRBJ1-1; D is unclear. The CDR3 sequence is 15 residues long. Germline V gene data show CDR1 as GTSNPN and CDR2 as SVGIG (reference sequence). In DNA, the CDR3 is TGTGCCTGGAGTCGAGGGCATGCTATGAACACTGAAGCTTTCTTC. Amino acid sequence: CAWSRGHAMNTEAFF.

This clonotype has more than one count but fewer than ten. The V gene is TRBV6-2 or TRBV6-3, the J gene TRBJ2-2; 7 nucleotides match TRBD2. The CDR3 has 13 amino acids. CDR1 is MNHEY, CDR2 SVGEGT, per germline. J was trimmed by 6 bases and V by 5 bases; bases with no gene match: 3. CDR3 loop: CASSEAGSGELFF. CDR3 sequence (DNA): TGTGCCAGCAGTGAAGCGGGGTCCGGGGAGCTGTTTTTT.

This clonotype was seen repeatedly, ten times or more. V is TRBV2 and J is TRBJ2-5; 15 nucleotides match TRBD2. Per the germline V gene, CDR1 is SNHLY and CDR2 is FYNNEI. With 7 bases clipped from V and 5 bases from J, the junction kept 8 bases outside the gene matches. The CDR3 runs to 16 residues. CDR3 nucleotide sequence: TGTGCCAGCACCATCGGGACTAGCGGGGGGTATGAGACCCAGTACTTC. Encoded protein: CASTIGTSGGYETQYF.

There are a few counts of this clonotype. The chain uses TRBV19 and TRBJ2-2; TRBD2 agrees at 13 bases. Per the germline V gene, CDR1 is LNHDA and CDR2 is SQIVND (reference sequence). V lost 5 bases, J lost 9 bases, and 12 bases stayed unmatched. This CDR3 is built from 17 residues. DNA of the CDR3: TGTGCCAGTAGTTCCTGGGGGACTAGCGGGACTAGGTGGGAGCTGTTTTTT. Amino acids: CASSSWGTSGTRWELFF.

This clonotype appeared a few times. The chain has TRBV7-9 and TRBJ2-5; 9 bases are shared with TRBD1. V dropped 1 base and J dropped 3; count of bases not matched to a gene: 6. In germline, CDR1 is SEHNR, CDR2 FQNEAQ (reference sequence). This CDR3 is 16 amino acids long. The CDR3 reads CASSLVGTGSKETQYF. The CDR3 DNA follows: TGTGCCAGCAGCTTAGTCGGGACAGGGAGTAAAGAGACCCAGTACTTC.

Only a few counts were recorded for this clonotype. This chain connects TRBV20-1 to TRBJ2-2, with 12 bases aligning to TRBD2. Germline loops: CDR1 DFQATT, CDR2 SNEGSKA (reference sequence). The CDR3 contains 14 residues. After removal of 7 bases from V and 5 bases from J, the junction contained 5 bases not matched to a gene. The CDR3 DNA sequence: TGCAGTGGCCTAGCGGGAGGGGGGACCGGGGAGCTGTTTTTT. This codes for CSGLAGGGTGELFF.

This clonotype was recorded at least ten times. The chain carries TRBV2 and TRBJ2-7; 10 bases match TRBD2. Unmatched junction bases numbered 1, after V lost 5 bases and J lost 3 bases. The CDR3 is made up of 13 amino acids. Germline V gene data show CDR1 as SNHLY and CDR2 as FYNNEI. CDR3 coding DNA: TGTGCCAGCAGTAGGACTAGCGGCTACGAGCAGTACTTC. It yields the protein CASSRTSGYEQYF.

In this sample, this clonotype turned up a few times. The chain links TRBV20-1 to TRBJ2-3, with D uncertain. This CDR3 comprises 12 residues. With 7 bases removed from V and 1 base from J, the gap between germline ends came to 9 bases. Germline V lookup: CDR1 DFQATT, CDR2 SNEGSKA (reference sequence). DNA of the CDR3: TGCAGTGTTAAGAGCGGCACAGATACGCAGTATTTT. This gives the protein CSVKSGTDTQYF.

Ten or more counts support this clonotype. The chain employs TRBV11-2 and TRBJ2-1; 13 bases line up with TRBD2. In germline, CDR1 is SGHAT, CDR2 FQNNGV. V lost 0 bases and J lost 4; bases outside the gene matches: 3. The CDR3 is made up of 17 amino acids. CDR3 sequence reads: CASSLDWGLAGYNEQFF. The DNA for the CDR3 is TGTGCCAGCAGCTTAGATTGGGGACTAGCGGGATACAATGAGCAGTTCTTC.

The sample holds many counts of this clonotype. This chain connects TRBV5-1 to TRBJ2-5; tentatively, D is TRBD1 (6 bases). The V and J ends lost 4 bases and 2 bases respectively, with 15 bases between them. There are 15 residues in the CDR3. Germline CDR1 and CDR2: SGHRS and YFSETQ. The CDR3 is CASSLMKGEQETQYF. DNA of the CDR3: TGCGCCAGCAGCCTGATGAAGGGGGAACAAGAGACCCAGTACTTC.

This clonotype has a handful of counts. The J gene is TRBJ2-6, the V gene TRBV4-1; D tentatively fits TRBD1 or TRBD2 (6 bases each). This CDR3 spans 19 amino acids. From germline, CDR1 is MGHRA and CDR2 YSYEKL. The V end lost 0 bases, the J end lost 4 bases, and 19 bases lay between the germline ends. The CDR3 DNA reads as TGCGCCAGCAGCCAAGAGCGGGTGGGGGGCTTCGGAGGGGCCAACGTCCTGACTTTC. It specifies CASSQERVGGFGGANVLTF.